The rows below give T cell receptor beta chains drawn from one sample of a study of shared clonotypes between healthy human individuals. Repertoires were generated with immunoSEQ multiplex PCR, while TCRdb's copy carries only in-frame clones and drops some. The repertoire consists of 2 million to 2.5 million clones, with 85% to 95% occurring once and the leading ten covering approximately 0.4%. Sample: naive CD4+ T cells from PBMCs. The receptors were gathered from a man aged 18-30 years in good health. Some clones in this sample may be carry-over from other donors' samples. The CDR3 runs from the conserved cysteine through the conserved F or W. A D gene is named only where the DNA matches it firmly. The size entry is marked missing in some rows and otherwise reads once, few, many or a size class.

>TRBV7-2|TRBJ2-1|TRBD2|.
CASSLSRRSPGGNEQFF
TGTGCCAGCAGCTTAAGTCGGCGGTCCCCCGGGGGGAATGAGCAGTTCTTC
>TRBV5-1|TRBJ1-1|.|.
CASSSSGGPGTEAFF
TGCGCCAGCAGCTCTAGTGGGGGCCCGGGCACTGAAGCTTTCTTT
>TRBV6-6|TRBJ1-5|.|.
CASSYSGGYQPQHF
TGTGCCAGCAGTTACTCGGGGGGATACCAGCCCCAGCATTTT
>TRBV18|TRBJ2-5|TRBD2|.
CASSPPAGGPVETQYF
TGTGCCAGCTCACCCCCAGCGGGAGGGCCGGTGGAGACCCAGTACTTC
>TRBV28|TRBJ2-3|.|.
CASQETPTDTQYF
TGTGCCAGCCAAGAGACTCCCACAGATACGCAGTATTTT
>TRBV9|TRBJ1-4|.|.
CASSVDPGTTNEKLFF
TGTGCCAGCAGCGTCGACCCCGGGACGACTAATGAAAAACTGTTTTTT
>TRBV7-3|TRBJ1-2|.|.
CASSPAWGYGYTF
TGTGCCAGCAGCCCCGCTTGGGGCTATGGCTACACCTTC
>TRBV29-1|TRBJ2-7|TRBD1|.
CSPGTVKFYEQYF
TGCAGCCCCGGGACAGTGAAATTCTACGAGCAGTACTTC
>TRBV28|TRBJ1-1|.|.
CASGSVRGTEAFF
TGTGCCAGCGGTTCCGTCCGGGGGACTGAAGCTTTCTTT
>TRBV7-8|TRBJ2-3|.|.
CASSLEGDTQYF
TGTGCCAGCAGCTTAGAGGGAGATACGCAGTATTTT
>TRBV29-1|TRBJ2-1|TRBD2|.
CSPKASGRRGEQFF
TGCAGCCCGAAGGCTAGCGGGAGACGTGGTGAGCAGTTCTTC
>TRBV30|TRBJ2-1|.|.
CAWSTGHYNEQFF
TGTGCCTGGAGTACGGGACACTACAATGAGCAGTTCTTC
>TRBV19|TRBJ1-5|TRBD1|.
CASRGQGMSSNQPQHF
TGTGCCAGTAGAGGACAGGGAATGTCGAGCAATCAGCCCCAGCATTTT
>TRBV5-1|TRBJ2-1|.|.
CASSYTGGLVYNEQFF
TGCGCCAGCAGCTATACAGGGGGACTAGTATACAATGAGCAGTTCTTC
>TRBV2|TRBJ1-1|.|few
CASRIRTEAFF
TGTGCCAGCAGAATAAGGACTGAAGCTTTCTTT
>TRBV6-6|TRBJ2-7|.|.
CASSPGSYEQYF
TGTGCCAGCAGCCCGGGCTCCTACGAGCAGTACTTC
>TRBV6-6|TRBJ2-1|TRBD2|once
CASSYSSGSYNEQFF
TGTGCCAGCAGTTACTCCAGCGGGAGTTACAATGAGCAGTTCTTC
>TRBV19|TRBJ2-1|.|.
CASSIYVEQFF
TGTGCCAGTAGTATTTACGTGGAGCAGTTCTTC
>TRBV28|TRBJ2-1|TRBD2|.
CASRSLAGGDYNEQFF
TGTGCCAGCAGGTCCCTAGCGGGAGGGGACTACAATGAGCAGTTCTTC
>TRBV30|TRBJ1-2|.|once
CAWSVGSSLYGYTF
TGTGCCTGGAGTGTGGGCAGCTCCCTCTATGGCTACACCTTC
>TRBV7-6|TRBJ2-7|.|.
CASSAHMTPPGEQYF
TGTGCCAGCAGCGCACATATGACCCCACCAGGGGAGCAGTACTTC
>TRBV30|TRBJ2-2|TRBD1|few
CAWETGTGSTAMVF
TGTGCCTGGGAGACCGGGACAGGCAGCACAGCAATGGTTTTT
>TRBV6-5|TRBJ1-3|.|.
CASSPRLIGNTIYF
TGTGCCAGCAGCCCCAGATTGATAGGAAACACCATATATTTT
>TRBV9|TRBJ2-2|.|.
CASSVLPTNTGELFF
TGTGCCAGCAGCGTACTGCCTACGAACACCGGGGAGCTGTTTTTT
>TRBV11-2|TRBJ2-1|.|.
CASSLERRNEQFF
TGTGCCAGCAGCTTAGAACGGCGCAATGAGCAGTTCTTC
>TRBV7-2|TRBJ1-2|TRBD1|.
CASSHLAGRGPYGYTF
TGTGCCAGCAGTCACTTGGCGGGCAGGGGGCCCTATGGCTACACCTTC
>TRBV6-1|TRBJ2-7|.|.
CASSENVIYEQYF
TGTGCCAGCAGTGAAAATGTGATCTACGAGCAGTACTTC
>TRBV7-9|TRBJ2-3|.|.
CASSSGQTSTDTQYF
TGTGCCAGCAGCTCCGGACAGACTAGCACAGATACGCAGTATTTT
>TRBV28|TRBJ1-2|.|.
CASTPRGTYGYTF
TGTGCCAGCACCCCGCGGGGGACCTATGGCTACACCTTC
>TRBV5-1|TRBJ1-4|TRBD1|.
CASSIRQGAANEKLFF
TGCGCCAGCAGCATAAGACAGGGGGCTGCTAATGAAAAACTGTTTTTT
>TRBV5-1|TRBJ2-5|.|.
CASSPLGTDQETQYF
TGCGCCAGCAGTCCCCTCGGGACCGATCAAGAGACCCAGTACTTC
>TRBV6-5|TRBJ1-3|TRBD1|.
CASSYLRQGLGNTIYF
TGTGCCAGCAGTTACTTGCGACAGGGCCTGGGAAACACCATATATTTT
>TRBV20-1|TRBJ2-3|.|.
CSAGPLLTQYF
TGCAGTGCAGGACCACTCCTCACGCAGTATTTT
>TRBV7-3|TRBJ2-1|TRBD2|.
CASSPTPVAGAINEQFF
TGTGCCAGCAGCCCCACCCCGGTAGCGGGAGCAATCAATGAGCAGTTCTTC
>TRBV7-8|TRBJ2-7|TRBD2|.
CASSLKAFLAGVYEQYF
TGTGCCAGCAGCTTAAAGGCCTTCCTAGCGGGAGTTTACGAGCAGTACTTC
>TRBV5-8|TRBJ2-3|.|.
CASSFPLGGTQYF
TGTGCCAGCAGCTTCCCCCTAGGAGGTACGCAGTATTTT
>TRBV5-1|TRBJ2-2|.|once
CASSLGLAANTGELFF
TGCGCCAGCAGCTTGGGCTTAGCGGCAAACACCGGGGAGCTGTTTTTT
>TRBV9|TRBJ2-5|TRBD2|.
CASSGLAGQETQYF
TGTGCCAGCAGCGGACTAGCTGGGCAAGAGACCCAGTACTTC
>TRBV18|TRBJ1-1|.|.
CASSGVFRTEAFF
TGTGCCAGCTCGGGCGTCTTTCGTACTGAAGCTTTCTTT
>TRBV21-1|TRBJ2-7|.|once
CASSKFRLAGGPRRLYEQYF
TGTGCCAGCAGCAAATTTAGGCTAGCGGGAGGCCCGCGTCGACTATACGAGCAGTACTTC
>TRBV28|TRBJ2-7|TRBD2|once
CASSRTSGRGPYEQYF
TGTGCCAGCAGTCGCACTAGCGGGAGGGGGCCCTACGAGCAGTACTTC
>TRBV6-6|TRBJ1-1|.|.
CASSYGHLNTEAFF
TGTGCCAGCAGTTACGGACATCTGAACACTGAAGCTTTCTTT
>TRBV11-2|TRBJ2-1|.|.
CASSFDRPDDEQFF
TGTGCCAGCAGCTTCGACAGACCGGACGATGAGCAGTTCTTC
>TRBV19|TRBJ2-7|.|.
CASSPRSGPYYEQYF
TGTGCCAGTAGTCCTAGGAGTGGGCCCTACTACGAGCAGTACTTC
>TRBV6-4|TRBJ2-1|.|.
CASANGGPLVF
TGTGCCAGCGCCAATGGGGGCCCTCTGGTCTTC